Listed below are T cell receptor beta chains from one sample, sequenced in a study of Graves' ophthalmopathy and Graves' hyperthyroidism. TCRdb reprocessed the multiplex PCR reads with MiXCR, giving one entry per CDR3 protein. Altogether around 170,000 distinct CDR3 sequences are present, less than 45% being singletons, with the ten largest covering around 5.8%. Input material: peripheral blood. All receptors derive from a middle-aged woman with Graves' ophthalmopathy. CDR3s include the opening cysteine and the closing phenylalanine or tryptophan.

>TRBV28|TRBJ1-2
CASSLVFRSSNYGYTF
>TRBV20-1|TRBJ2-2
CSARGEGRGANTGELFF
>TRBV28|TRBJ2-7
CASSKPRGSYEQYF
>TRBV28|TRBJ2-2
CASSPGHGTGELFF
>TRBV28|TRBJ2-2
CASSWASGSANTGELFF
>TRBV10-3|TRBJ2-6
CAIRGSSGANVLTF
>TRBV29-1|TRBJ1-2
CSVDLGMNGYTF
>TRBV7-6|TRBJ1-5
CASSTGGSNQPQHF
>TRBV11-2|TRBJ2-7
CASSFLGSLLSYEQYF
>TRBV3-1|TRBJ2-5
CASSSRGGAETQYF
>TRBV20-1|TRBJ2-7
CSAQGQVSTYEQYF
>TRBV28|TRBJ1-2
CASSSSPVGYTF
>TRBV10-3|TRBJ1-3
CAIRAVGSSGNTIYF
>TRBV24-1|TRBJ2-2
CATSGPRGVNTGELFF
>TRBV7-3|TRBJ2-5
CASSLGQARTQETQYF
>TRBV12-3/TRBV12-4|TRBJ1-1
CASSLGPLAFF
>TRBV6-2/TRBV6-3|TRBJ1-1
CASRHGQNTEAFF
>TRBV6-2/TRBV6-3|TRBJ2-5
CASKEASPQETQYF
>TRBV6-5|TRBJ2-6
CASSYNRAGANVLTF
>TRBV28|TRBJ1-5
CASSHPSGNSNQPQHF
>TRBV19|TRBJ2-6
CASGNSGANVLTF
>TRBV29-1|TRBJ1-2
CSVGQGRAEGYTF
>TRBV28|TRBJ2-7
CASSPHPDYEQYF
>TRBV19|TRBJ1-5
CASSIPVGGINQPQHF
>TRBV28|TRBJ2-7
CASTFFLAGGTHEQYF
>TRBV6-1|TRBJ2-5
CASRTLETQYF
>TRBV12-3/TRBV12-4|TRBJ2-4
CASRNTGIQNIQYF
>TRBV12-3/TRBV12-4|TRBJ1-5
CASSLAQMRKPHQPQHF
>TRBV6-5|TRBJ2-5
CASSYSSGQETQYF
>TRBV12-3/TRBV12-4|TRBJ1-1
CASSLANRVRTEAFF
>TRBV6-2/TRBV6-3|TRBJ2-5
CASSYPGHQETQYF
>TRBV5-5|TRBJ1-1
CASSQTGGDGFF
>TRBV10-1|TRBJ2-2
CASSEQNTGELFF
>TRBV6-4|TRBJ2-3
CASSPTPQRLPNTQYF
>TRBV6-1|TRBJ1-6
CASTGGTGVSPLHF
>TRBV12-3/TRBV12-4|TRBJ2-2
CASSFWLRGGSGELFF
>TRBV28|TRBJ1-5
CASSLASGRFLDQPQHF
>TRBV28|TRBJ2-7
CASSLGGTSYEQYF
>TRBV14|TRBJ2-5
CASSQTTGGKQTQYF
>TRBV7-2|TRBJ2-4
CASSLRTGGDIQYF
>TRBV12-3/TRBV12-4|TRBJ1-6
CASAKQGSSYNSPLHF
>TRBV5-1|TRBJ1-3
CASSPFGRVDALSGNTIYF
>TRBV12-3/TRBV12-4|TRBJ2-7
CASSLIYEQYF
>TRBV2|TRBJ1-5
CASRDRAGLGNQPQHF
>TRBV19|TRBJ2-5
CASSLGQGASETQYF
>TRBV28|TRBJ1-1
CASSFTGWNTEAFF
>TRBV12-3/TRBV12-4|TRBJ1-5
CASSLVAQPQHF
>TRBV30|TRBJ1-5
CAWSVAGRQPQHF
>TRBV12-3/TRBV12-4|TRBJ2-2
CASTPGLEPTGELFF
>TRBV11-2|TRBJ1-2
CASSLSQGANYGYTF
>TRBV29-1|TRBJ2-7
CSVQRGYEQYF
>TRBV30|TRBJ1-1
CAWSEVTEAFF